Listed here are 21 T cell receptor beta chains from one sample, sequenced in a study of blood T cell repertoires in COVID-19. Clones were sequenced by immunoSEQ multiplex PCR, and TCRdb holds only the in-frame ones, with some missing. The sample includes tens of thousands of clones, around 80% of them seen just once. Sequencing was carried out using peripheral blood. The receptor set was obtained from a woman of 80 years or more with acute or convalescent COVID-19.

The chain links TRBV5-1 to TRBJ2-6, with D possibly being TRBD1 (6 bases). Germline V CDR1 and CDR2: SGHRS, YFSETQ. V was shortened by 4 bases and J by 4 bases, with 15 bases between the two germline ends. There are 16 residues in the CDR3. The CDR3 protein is CASSDRLGTGANVLTF. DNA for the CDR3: TGCGCCAGCAGCGACCGCCTAGGGACAGGGGCCAACGTCCTGACTTTC. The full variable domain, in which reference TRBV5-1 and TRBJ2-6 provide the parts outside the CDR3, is KAGVTQTPRYLIKTRGQQVTLSCSPISGHRSVSWYQQTPGQGLQFLFEYFSETQRNKGNFPGRFSGRQFSNSRSEMNVSTLELGDSALYLCASSDRLGTGANVLTFGAGSRLTVL.

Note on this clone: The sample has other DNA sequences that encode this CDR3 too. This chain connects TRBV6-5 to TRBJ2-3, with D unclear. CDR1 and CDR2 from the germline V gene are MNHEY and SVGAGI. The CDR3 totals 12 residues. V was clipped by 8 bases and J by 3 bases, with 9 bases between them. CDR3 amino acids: CASGPTTDTQYF. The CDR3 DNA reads TGTGCCAGCGGGCCAACTACAGATACGCAGTATTTT.

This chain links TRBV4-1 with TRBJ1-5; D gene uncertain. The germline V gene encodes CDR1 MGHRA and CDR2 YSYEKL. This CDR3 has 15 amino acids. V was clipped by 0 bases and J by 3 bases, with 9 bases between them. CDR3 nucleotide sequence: TGCGCCAGCAGCCAAGAAGAGACAACCAATCAGCCCCAGCATTTT. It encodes CASSQEETTNQPQHF.

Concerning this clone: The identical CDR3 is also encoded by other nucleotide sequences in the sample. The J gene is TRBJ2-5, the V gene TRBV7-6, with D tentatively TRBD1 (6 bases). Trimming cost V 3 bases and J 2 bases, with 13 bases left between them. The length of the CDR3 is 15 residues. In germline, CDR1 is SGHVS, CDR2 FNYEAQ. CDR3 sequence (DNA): TGTGCCAGCAGCTTGACCCGGACAGAACAAGAGACCCAGTACTTC. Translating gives CASSLTRTEQETQYF.

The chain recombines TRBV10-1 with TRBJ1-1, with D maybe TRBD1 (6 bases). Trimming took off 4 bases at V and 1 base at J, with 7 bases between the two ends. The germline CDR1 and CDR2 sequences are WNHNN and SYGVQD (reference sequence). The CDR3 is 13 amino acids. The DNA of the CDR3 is TGCGCCAGCAGTGCGGGACAGAACACTGAAGCTTTCTTT. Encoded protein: CASSAGQNTEAFF.

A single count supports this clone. CDR3 residues: CASSEATGVDGYTF. DNA of the CDR3: TGCGCCAGCAGTGAAGCGACAGGAGTTGATGGCTACACCTTC. The V gene is TRBV10-2, the J gene TRBJ1-2; tentatively, D is TRBD1 (6 bases). Between the trimmed V and J ends, which lost 3 bases and 6 bases, there was a span of 14 bases. Germline CDR1 WSHSY, CDR2 SAAADI. The CDR3 has 14 residues.

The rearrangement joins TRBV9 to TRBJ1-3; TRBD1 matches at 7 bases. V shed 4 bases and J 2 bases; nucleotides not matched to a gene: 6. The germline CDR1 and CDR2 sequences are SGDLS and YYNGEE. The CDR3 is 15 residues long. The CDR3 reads CASSPRQGPGNTIYF. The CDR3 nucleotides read TGTGCCAGCAGCCCCCGACAGGGCCCTGGAAACACCATATATTTT.

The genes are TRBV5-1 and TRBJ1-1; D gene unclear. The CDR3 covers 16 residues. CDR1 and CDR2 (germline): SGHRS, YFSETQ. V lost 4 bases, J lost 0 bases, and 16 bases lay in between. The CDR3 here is CASSVNAVGLNTEAFF. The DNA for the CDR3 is TGCGCCAGCAGCGTAAACGCCGTGGGCCTGAACACTGAAGCTTTCTTT.

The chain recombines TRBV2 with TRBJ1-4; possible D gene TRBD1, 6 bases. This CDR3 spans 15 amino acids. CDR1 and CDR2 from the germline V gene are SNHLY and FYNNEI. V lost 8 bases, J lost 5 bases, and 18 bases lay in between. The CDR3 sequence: CASLSDRRGNEKLFF. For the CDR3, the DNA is TGTGCCAGCTTGAGTGACAGAAGGGGGAATGAAAAACTGTTTTTT.

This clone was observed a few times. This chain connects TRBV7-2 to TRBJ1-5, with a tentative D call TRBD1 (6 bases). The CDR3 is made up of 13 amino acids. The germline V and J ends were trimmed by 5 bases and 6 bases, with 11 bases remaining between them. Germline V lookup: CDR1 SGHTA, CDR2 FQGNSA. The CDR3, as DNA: TGTGCCAGCAGCGTGAACAGGGCTCAGCCCCAGCATTTT. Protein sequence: CASSVNRAQPQHF.

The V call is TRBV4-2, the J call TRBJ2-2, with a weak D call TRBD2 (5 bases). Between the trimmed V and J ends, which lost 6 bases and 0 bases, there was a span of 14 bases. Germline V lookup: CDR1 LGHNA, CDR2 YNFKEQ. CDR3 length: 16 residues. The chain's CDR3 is CASRHEDSANTGELFF. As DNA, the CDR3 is TGTGCCAGCAGACACGAGGACTCTGCGAACACCGGGGAGCTGTTTTTT.

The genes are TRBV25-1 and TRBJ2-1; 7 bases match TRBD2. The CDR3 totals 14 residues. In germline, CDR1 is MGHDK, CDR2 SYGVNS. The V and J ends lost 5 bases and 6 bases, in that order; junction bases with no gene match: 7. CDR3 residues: CASSYSGTTNEQFF. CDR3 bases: TGTGCCAGCAGTTATTCCGGGACTACCAATGAGCAGTTCTTC.

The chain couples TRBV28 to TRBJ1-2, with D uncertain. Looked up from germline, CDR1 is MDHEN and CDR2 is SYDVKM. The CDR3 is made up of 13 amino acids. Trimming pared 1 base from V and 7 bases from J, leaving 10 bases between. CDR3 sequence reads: CASSLSGSGGYTF. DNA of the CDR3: TGTGCCAGCAGTTTATCTGGCTCGGGTGGCTACACCTTC.

The CDR3 DNA reads TGTGCCAGTAGTACGCTTGGACAGGGGGCTGTTGACTATGGCTACACCTTC. Translating gives CASSTLGQGAVDYGYTF. The chain combines TRBV19 with TRBJ1-2; 11 nucleotides line up with TRBD1. The CDR3 covers 17 residues. Germline V gene data show CDR1 as LNHDA and CDR2 as SQIVND (reference sequence). V lost 4 bases and J lost 3; bases outside the gene matches: 10.

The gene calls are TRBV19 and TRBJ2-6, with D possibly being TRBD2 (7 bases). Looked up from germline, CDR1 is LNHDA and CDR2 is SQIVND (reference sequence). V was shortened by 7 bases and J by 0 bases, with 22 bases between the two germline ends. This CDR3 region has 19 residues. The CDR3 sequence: CASKPFSGGPRSGANVLTF. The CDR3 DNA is TGTGCCAGTAAACCCTTCTCGGGGGGCCCTCGCTCTGGGGCCAACGTCCTGACTTTC.

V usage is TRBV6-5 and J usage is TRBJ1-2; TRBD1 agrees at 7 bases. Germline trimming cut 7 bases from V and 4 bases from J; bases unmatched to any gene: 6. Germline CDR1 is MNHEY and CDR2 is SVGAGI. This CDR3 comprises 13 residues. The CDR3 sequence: CASTTRGPYGYTF. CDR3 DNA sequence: TGTGCCAGCACGACAAGGGGGCCCTATGGCTACACCTTC.

The CDR3 region has the DNA TGTGCCAGCAGTACCACCGGGAGGCGGAGAGGGAATGAGCAGTTCTTC. It specifies CASSTTGRRRGNEQFF. The chain combines TRBV27 with TRBJ2-1; 7 bases line up with TRBD2. The CDR3 covers 16 residues. Per the germline V gene, CDR1 is MNHEY and CDR2 is SMNVEV (reference sequence). V trimming: 5 bases; J trimming: 7 bases; junction bases outside the gene matches: 14.

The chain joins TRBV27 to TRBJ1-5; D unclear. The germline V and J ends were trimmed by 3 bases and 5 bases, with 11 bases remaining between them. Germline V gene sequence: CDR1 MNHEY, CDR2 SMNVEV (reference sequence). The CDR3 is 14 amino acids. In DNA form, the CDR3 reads TGTGCCAGCAGTTTCGCGGGGAGAGATCAGCCCCAGCATTTT. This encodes CASSFAGRDQPQHF.

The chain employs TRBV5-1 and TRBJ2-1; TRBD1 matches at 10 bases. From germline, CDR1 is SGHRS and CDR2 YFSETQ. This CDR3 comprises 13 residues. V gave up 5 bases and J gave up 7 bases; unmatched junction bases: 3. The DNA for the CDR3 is TGCGCCAGCAGGGGACAGGGGATTAATGAGCAGTTCTTC. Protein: CASRGQGINEQFF.

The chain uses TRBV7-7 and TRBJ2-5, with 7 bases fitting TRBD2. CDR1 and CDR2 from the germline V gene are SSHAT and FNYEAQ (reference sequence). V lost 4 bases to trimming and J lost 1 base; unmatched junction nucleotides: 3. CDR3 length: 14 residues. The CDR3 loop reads CASSWGGVQETQYF. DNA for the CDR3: TGTGCCAGCAGCTGGGGGGGGGTCCAAGAGACCCAGTACTTC.

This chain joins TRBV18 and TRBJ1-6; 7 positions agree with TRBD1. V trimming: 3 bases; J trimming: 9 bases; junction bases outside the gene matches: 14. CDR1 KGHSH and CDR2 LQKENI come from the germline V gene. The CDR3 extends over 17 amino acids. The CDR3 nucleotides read TGTGCCAGCTCACCTTACTCATCGGGACAGCTCCGTTCACCCCTCCACTTT. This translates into CASSPYSSGQLRSPLHF.